Sequencing of this T cell receptor (beta chain) was carried out in a study of T-cell reconstitution after alpha-beta-depleted transplantation in children. Germline V gene data show CDR1 as KGHSH and CDR2 as LQKENI. V was shortened by 1 base and J by 0 bases, with 16 bases between the two germline ends. CDR3 length equals 18 residues. A library of TCRbeta sequences, prepared with unique molecular identifiers, was generated. TCRdb itself ran the PCR reads through MiXCR, one entry per CDR3 protein. The table includes about 500,000 distinct CDR3 sequences, approximately 32% detected once. J is TRBJ1-3 and V is TRBV18; D is possibly TRBD1 (6 bases). The sample in question was PBMCs from the stem cell graft donor, obtained from the stem cell graft. This receptor was identified in a human donor who donated a stem cell graft to a child with aplastic anemia. CDR3: CASSPRLTGPSSGNTIYF. CDR3 DNA sequence: TGTGCCAGCTCACCACGGTTGACAGGACCGAGCTCTGGAAACACCATATATTTT.